This TCR beta chain originates from a study of vaccination and CD4 T cells after COVID-19. Study in general: A vaccine, either BNT162b2 or mRNA-1273, was given to participants in two doses. Collection of post-vaccine samples followed dose two by a median roughly 72 days, spanning a range of 14 to 241. Overlapping SARS-CoV-2, HCoV-NL63, HCoV-OC43 and HCoV-229E spike peptides stimulated the cells.

Sample treatment: roughly 10-day PBMC culture with coronavirus spike peptide pools or control peptides (ViraFEST assay). Germline CDR1 LNHDA, CDR2 SQIVND (reference sequence). The CDR3 spans 15 residues. V was pared by 7 bases and J by 5 bases, with 18 bases between. General observations from the study: Convalescent patients' clones that were vaccine-specific were spike mono-reactive in 304 of 307 cases.

Cultured CD4+ T cell DNA underwent sequencing with the Oncomine TCR Beta short-read assay. TCRdb reprocessed the PCR reads with MiXCR, giving one entry per CDR3 protein. This sample yields more than 10,000 distinct CDR3 sequences, of which roughly 41% are seen a single time; roughly 9.2% belongs to the top ten. This clonotype turned up a few times. Antigen: not known. The chain uses TRBV19 and TRBJ2-1, with D possibly being TRBD2 (7 bases). The sequence came from a human donor who had recovered from COVID-19. This sample comprised CD4+ T cells from blood, cultured in vitro, obtained after SARS-CoV-2 vaccination. Written as DNA, the CDR3 is TGTGCCAGTACCCCTGGAGGGGGGGAAGACAATGAGCAGTTCTTC. Translation gives CASTPGGGEDNEQFF.